Listed here are 18 T cell receptor beta chains from one sample, sequenced in a study of cytomegalovirus exposure and HLA in healthy donors. Primers: 60 Vbeta forward and 13 Jbeta reverse. The data were produced by immunoSEQ multiplex PCR, yet TCRdb's version contains in-frame clones alone and is incomplete. There are some 160,000 clones in the sample; roughly 75% occur only once, and 5.7% lies in the top ten. The sequencing sample was made of PBMCs. These receptors all stem from a man aged 35 to 55 in good health and CMV-seronegative.

This rearrangement joins TRBV7-8 to TRBJ2-5; 8 bases agree with TRBD2. The end of the DNA fits TRBJ2-7 better, so the J call may be wrong. The germline CDR1 and CDR2 sequences are SGHVS and FQNEAQ. The CDR3 has 16 residues. The CDR3 spells CASSLASGGRSYEQYF. DNA for the CDR3: TGTGCCAGCAGCTTAGCGTCGGGCGGGAGGTCCTACGAGCAGTACTTC.

This chain uses TRBV10-3 with TRBJ2-1, with TRBD2 matching 9 bases. With 0 bases clipped from V and 6 bases from J, the junction kept 6 bases outside the gene matches. The length of the CDR3 is 16 residues. Germline CDR1 reads ENHRY; CDR2 reads SYGVKD. The CDR3 nucleotides are TGTGCCATCAGTGAGTCGTTGACTAGCGGAATCAATGAGCAGTTCTTC. This codes for CAISESLTSGINEQFF.

This rearrangement joins TRBV19 to TRBJ2-3; 8 bases fit TRBD2. Trimming took 4 bases from V and 10 from J; bases not matched to a gene: 4. The CDR3 totals 12 residues. Germline V CDR1 and CDR2: LNHDA, SQIVND (reference sequence). As DNA, the CDR3 is TGTGCCAGTAGTACTGGACTAGCCGCGCAGTATTTT. Encoded protein: CASSTGLAAQYF.

The chain carries TRBV2 and TRBJ1-2, with 8 bases matching TRBD1. Germline CDR1 SNHLY, CDR2 FYNNEI. The CDR3 loop spans 12 amino acids. V lost 10 bases, J lost 8 bases, and 9 bases stayed unmatched. The CDR3 coding sequence is TGTGCCATGTCGGACAGGGCGAACGGCTACACCTTC. Translating it yields CAMSDRANGYTF.

J is TRBJ2-7 and V is TRBV29-1, with D perhaps TRBD1 (6 bases). The germline V gene encodes CDR1 SQVTM and CDR2 ANQGSEA. Deletions cut 4 bases from V and 6 bases from J, with 16 bases between. This CDR3 contains 13 residues. CDR3 DNA sequence: TGCAGCGTTGCCGGGACAAGTATTGGCGAGCAGTACTTC. It is translated as CSVAGTSIGEQYF.

This chain uses TRBV4-1 with TRBJ1-3; TRBD2 matches 9 bases. The DNA matches TRBJ2-2 better at its end, which makes the J call doubtful. Germline-derived CDR1 and CDR2 are MGHRA and YSYEKL. The CDR3 is 17 amino acids. CDR3 protein: CASSQPGLAAVTGELFF. The CDR3 DNA is TGCGCCAGCAGCCAGCCGGGACTAGCAGCTGTCACCGGGGAGCTGTTTTTT.

This chain links TRBV6-1 with TRBJ2-1, with 9 bases matching TRBD2. J was trimmed by 1 base and V by 4 bases; bases with no gene match: 5. The CDR3 is made up of 16 amino acids. Germline assignment: CDR1 MNHNS and CDR2 SASEGT. CDR3 sequence (DNA): TGTGCCAGCAGTGCCCTTAGCGGGAGTTCCTACAATGAGCAGTTCTTC. This sequence encodes CASSALSGSSYNEQFF.

The chain carries TRBV10-1 and TRBJ2-3; D remains unclear. There are 13 residues in the CDR3. Germline CDR1 reads WNHNN; CDR2 reads SYGVQD (reference sequence). With 4 bases removed from V and 0 bases from J, the gap between germline ends came to 5 bases. CDR3 region: CASSGHSTDTQYF. CDR3 in DNA: TGCGCCAGCAGTGGGCATAGCACAGATACGCAGTATTTT.

The chain has TRBV6-5 and TRBJ2-3; TRBD2 agrees at 9 bases. In germline, CDR1 is MNHEY, CDR2 SVGAGI. Trimming at V came to 2 bases and at J to 4 bases, leaving 7 bases not matched to a gene. The CDR3 totals 16 residues. Here the CDR3 reads CASSYVLAGRADTQYF. DNA of the CDR3: TGTGCCAGCAGTTACGTTCTAGCGGGACGCGCAGATACGCAGTATTTT.

The chain combines TRBV2 with TRBJ2-3; 10 bases line up with TRBD2. CDR3 length: 15 amino acids. Losses at the gene ends were 4 bases for V and 4 bases for J; bases not matched to a gene: 5. Germline V lookup: CDR1 SNHLY, CDR2 FYNNEI. The CDR3: CASSGASGSPDTQYF. The CDR3 DNA follows: TGTGCCAGCAGTGGGGCTAGCGGGAGCCCAGATACGCAGTATTTT.

J is TRBJ2-7 and V is TRBV5-5, with 9 bases lining up with TRBD2. This CDR3 contains 15 residues. The germline V gene encodes CDR1 SGHKS and CDR2 YYEKEE (reference sequence). J gave up 3 bases and V 4 bases, and 8 bases lay outside the gene matches. This CDR3 reads CASSPGLAIVYEQYF. CDR3 DNA sequence: TGTGCCAGCAGCCCCGGACTAGCGATAGTCTACGAGCAGTACTTC.

CDR3: CASSFGRVGTGELFF. The CDR3 DNA reads as TGTGCCAGCAGCTTTGGCAGGGTAGGAACCGGGGAGCTGTTTTTT. This chain connects TRBV7-3 to TRBJ2-2; D possibly corresponds to TRBD1 (5 bases). V was cut by 3 bases and J by 5 bases, with 13 bases left in between. The CDR3 is 15 amino acids. Germline loops: CDR1 SGHTA, CDR2 FQGTGA. Full variable domain (missing parts from reference TRBV7-3 and TRBJ2-2): GAGVSQTPSNKVTEKGKYVELRCDPISGHTALYWYRQSLGQGPEFLIYFQGTGAADDSGLPNDRFFAVRPEGSVSTLKIQRTERGDSAVYLCASSFGRVGTGELFFGEGSRLTVL.

This clone appeared a few times. This chain links TRBV7-2 with TRBJ1-6; 10 bases agree with TRBD1. Losses at the gene ends were 5 bases for V and 11 bases for J; bases not matched to a gene: 9. Germline lookup yields CDR1 SGHTA and CDR2 FQGNSA. The CDR3 is 15 amino acids. The CDR3 coding sequence is TGTGCCAGCAGCAACCGGGACAGGGGTGTCACACCCCTCCACTTT. Its translation is CASSNRDRGVTPLHF.

The chain employs TRBV11-1 and TRBJ1-1, with a possible D match to TRBD1 (5 bases). Trimming left V 1 base short and J 4 bases short, with 13 bases between. Germline loops: CDR1 SGHAT, CDR2 FQDESV (reference sequence). The CDR3 covers 15 residues. The CDR3 protein is CASSLGTYGGTEAFF. The CDR3, as DNA: TGTGCCAGCAGCTTAGGAACCTACGGGGGCACTGAAGCTTTCTTT.

The chain carries TRBV18 and TRBJ2-5, with TRBD2 identical over 10 bases. CDR1 and CDR2 (germline): KGHSH, LQKENI. V trimming: 4 bases; J trimming: 7 bases; junction bases outside the gene matches: 6. This CDR3 spans 14 amino acids. The CDR3 is CASSRTSGEGTQYF. The DNA for the CDR3 is TGTGCCAGCTCACGGACTAGCGGAGAAGGGACCCAGTACTTC.

This chain uses TRBV7-2 with TRBJ1-6; D ambiguous. This CDR3 is built from 17 residues. V lost 1 base and J lost 0, with 10 bases in between. Germline V gene sequence: CDR1 SGHTA, CDR2 FQGNSA. CDR3 loop: CASSLVGGSSYNSPLHF. The CDR3 DNA sequence: TGTGCCAGCAGCTTAGTGGGCGGGAGCTCCTATAATTCACCCCTCCACTTT.

The rearrangement links TRBV5-1 to TRBJ2-5; 7 bases fit TRBD2. Trimming took 3 bases from V and 3 from J; bases not matched to a gene: 8. The germline CDR1 and CDR2 sequences are SGHRS and YFSETQ. The CDR3 runs to 15 residues. The CDR3 bases are TGCGCCAGCAGCTACAAGCGGGGCCTCAAAGAGACCCAGTACTTC. Its protein product is CASSYKRGLKETQYF.

This chain links TRBV5-6 with TRBJ2-5; 9 bases agree with TRBD2. The V gene end was trimmed by 5 bases and the J gene end by 1 base; junction bases not matched to a gene: 9. From germline, CDR1 is SGHDT and CDR2 YYEEEE. This CDR3 is 16 amino acids long. The CDR3 DNA reads TGTGCCAGCAGAGGTAGCGGGAGTCCCCTCCAAGAGACCCAGTACTTC. Its translation: CASRGSGSPLQETQYF.